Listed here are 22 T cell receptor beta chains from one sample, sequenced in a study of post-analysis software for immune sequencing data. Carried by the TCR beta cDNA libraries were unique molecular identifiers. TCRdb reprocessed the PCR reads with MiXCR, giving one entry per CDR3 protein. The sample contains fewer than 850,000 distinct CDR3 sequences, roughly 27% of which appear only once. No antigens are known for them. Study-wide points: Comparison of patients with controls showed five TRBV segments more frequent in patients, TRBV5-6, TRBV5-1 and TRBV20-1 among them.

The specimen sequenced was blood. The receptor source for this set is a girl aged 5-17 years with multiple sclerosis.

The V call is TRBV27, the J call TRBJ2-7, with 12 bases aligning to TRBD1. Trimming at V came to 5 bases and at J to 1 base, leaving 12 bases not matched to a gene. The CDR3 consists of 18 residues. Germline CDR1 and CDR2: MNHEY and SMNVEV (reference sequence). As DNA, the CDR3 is TGTGCCAGCAGTCGAACGGGGACAGGGGGCCCAGGGTCCTACGAGCAGTACTTC. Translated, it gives CASSRTGTGGPGSYEQYF.

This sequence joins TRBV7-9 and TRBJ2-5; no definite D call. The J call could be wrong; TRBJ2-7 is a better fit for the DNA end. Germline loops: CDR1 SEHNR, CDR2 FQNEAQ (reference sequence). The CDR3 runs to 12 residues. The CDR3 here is CAGAAAFYEQYF. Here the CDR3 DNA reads TGTGCCGGCGCGGCGGCCTTCTACGAGCAGTACTTC.

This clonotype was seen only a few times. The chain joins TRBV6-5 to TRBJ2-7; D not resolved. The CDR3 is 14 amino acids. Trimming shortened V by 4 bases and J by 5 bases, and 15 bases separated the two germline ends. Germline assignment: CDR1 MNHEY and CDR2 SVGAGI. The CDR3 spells CASSLLPLRNEQYF. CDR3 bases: TGTGCCAGCAGTTTACTCCCCCTTAGAAACGAGCAGTACTTC.

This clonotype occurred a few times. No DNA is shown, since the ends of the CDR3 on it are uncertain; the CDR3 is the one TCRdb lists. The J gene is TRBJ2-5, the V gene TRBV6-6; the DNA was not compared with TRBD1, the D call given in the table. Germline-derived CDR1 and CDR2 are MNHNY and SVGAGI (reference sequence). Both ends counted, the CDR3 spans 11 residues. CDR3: CASSLDKAEYF.

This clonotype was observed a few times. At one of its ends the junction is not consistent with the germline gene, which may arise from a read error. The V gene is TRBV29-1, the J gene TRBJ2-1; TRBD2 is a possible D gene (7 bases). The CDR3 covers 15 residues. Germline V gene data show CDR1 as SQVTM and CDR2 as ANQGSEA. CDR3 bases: TGCCGCGTTGAAGCCGGCCCGGGGGGCGCCGTTGGGCAGTTCTTC. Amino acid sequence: CRVEAGPGGAVGQFF.

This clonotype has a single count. CDR3 sequence: CASAQGILSYEQYF. The DNA for the CDR3 is TGTGCCAGCGCACAGGGGATACTATCCTACGAGCAGTACTTC. The V and J genes are TRBV7-8 and TRBJ2-7, with 7 positions matching TRBD1. The germline V gene encodes CDR1 SGHVS and CDR2 FQNEAQ. The V segment lost 8 bases and the J segment 1 base; nucleotides outside the gene matches: 8. The CDR3 sequence is 14 residues long.

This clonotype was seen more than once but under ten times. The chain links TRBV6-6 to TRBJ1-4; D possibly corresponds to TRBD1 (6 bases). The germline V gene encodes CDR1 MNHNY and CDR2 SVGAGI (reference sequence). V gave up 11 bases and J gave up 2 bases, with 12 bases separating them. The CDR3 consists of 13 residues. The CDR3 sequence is CAGSGQTNEKLFF. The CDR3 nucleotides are TGTGCCGGATCCGGACAGACTAATGAAAAACTGTTTTTT.

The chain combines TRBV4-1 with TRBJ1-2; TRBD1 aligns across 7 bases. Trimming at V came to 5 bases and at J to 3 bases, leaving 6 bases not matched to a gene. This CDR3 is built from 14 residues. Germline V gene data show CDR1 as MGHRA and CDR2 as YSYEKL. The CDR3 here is CASSTGEEDYGYTF. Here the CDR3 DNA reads TGCGCCAGCAGCACAGGGGAAGAGGACTATGGCTACACCTTC.

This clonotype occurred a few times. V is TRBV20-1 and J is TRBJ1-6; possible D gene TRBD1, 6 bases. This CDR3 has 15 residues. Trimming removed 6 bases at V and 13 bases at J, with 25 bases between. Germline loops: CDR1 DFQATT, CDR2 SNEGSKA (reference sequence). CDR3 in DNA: TGCAGTGCCCCGGGGGAGGGGGTTAGAGCGGTGCCCCTCCACTTT. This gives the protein CSAPGEGVRAVPLHF.

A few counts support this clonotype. CDR3 sequence: CASRDGDRGFMKTQYF. The CDR3 bases are TGTGCCAGCAGAGACGGGGACAGGGGTTTCATGAAGACCCAGTACTTC. This chain links TRBV6-2 or TRBV6-3 with TRBJ2-7; 10 positions match TRBD1. The J call may be wrong; the DNA end is better matched by TRBJ2-5. Germline V gene data show CDR1 as MNHEY and CDR2 as SVGEGT. This CDR3 has 16 amino acids.

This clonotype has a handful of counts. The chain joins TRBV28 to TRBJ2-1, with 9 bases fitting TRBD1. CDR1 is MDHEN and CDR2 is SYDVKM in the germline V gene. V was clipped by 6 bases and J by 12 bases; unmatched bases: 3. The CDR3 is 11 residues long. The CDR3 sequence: CASSTGGAQFF. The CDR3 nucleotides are TGTGCCAGCAGCACAGGGGGCGCGCAGTTCTTC. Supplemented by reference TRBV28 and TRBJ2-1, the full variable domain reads DVKVTQSSRYLVKRTGEKVFLECVQDMDHENMFWYRQDPGLGLRLIYFSYDVKMKEKGDIPEGYSVSREKKERFSLILESASTNQTSMYLCASSTGGAQFFGPGTRLTVL.

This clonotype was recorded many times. This chain's CDR3 is CASSRMGLAGIYEQYF. The CDR3 DNA reads as TGCGCCAGCAGCCGAATGGGACTAGCGGGTATATACGAGCAGTACTTC. The chain carries TRBV4-3 and TRBJ2-7; 12 positions agree with TRBD2. Germline-derived CDR1 and CDR2 are LGHNA and YSLEER. The CDR3 has 16 residues. J gave up 4 bases and V 4 bases, and 8 bases lay outside the gene matches.

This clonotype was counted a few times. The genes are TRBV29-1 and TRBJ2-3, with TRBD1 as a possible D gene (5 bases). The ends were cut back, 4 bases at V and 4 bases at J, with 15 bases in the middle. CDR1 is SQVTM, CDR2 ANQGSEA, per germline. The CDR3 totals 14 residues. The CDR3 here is CSVAAQGAADTQYF. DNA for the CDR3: TGCAGCGTTGCGGCGCAGGGCGCTGCAGATACGCAGTATTTT.

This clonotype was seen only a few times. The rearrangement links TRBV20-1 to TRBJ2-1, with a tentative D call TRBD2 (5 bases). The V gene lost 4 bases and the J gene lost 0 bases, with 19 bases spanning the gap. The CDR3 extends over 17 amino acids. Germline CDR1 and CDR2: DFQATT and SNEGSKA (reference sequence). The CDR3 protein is CSAKREKGPRSYNEQFF. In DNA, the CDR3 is TGCAGTGCTAAGAGGGAAAAAGGGCCCCGCTCCTACAATGAGCAGTTCTTC.

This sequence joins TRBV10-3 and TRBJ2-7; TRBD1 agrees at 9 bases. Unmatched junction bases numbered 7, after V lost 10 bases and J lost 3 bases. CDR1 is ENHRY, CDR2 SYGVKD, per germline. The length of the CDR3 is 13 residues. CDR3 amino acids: CATRKGQGYEQYF. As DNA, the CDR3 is TGTGCCACCAGGAAGGGACAGGGCTACGAGCAGTACTTC.

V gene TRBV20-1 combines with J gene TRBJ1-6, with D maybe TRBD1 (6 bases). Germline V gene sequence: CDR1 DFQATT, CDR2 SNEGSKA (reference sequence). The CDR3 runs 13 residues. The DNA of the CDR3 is TGCTCCGATCAGGGGATTTATAATTCACCCCTCCACTTT. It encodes CSDQGIYNSPLHF.

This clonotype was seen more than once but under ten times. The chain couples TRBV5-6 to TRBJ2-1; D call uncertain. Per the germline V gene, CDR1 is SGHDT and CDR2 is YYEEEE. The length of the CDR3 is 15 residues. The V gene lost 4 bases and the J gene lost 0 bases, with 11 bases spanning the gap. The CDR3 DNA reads TGTGCCAGCAGCCGGATTTCTGGCTCCTACAATGAGCAGTTCTTC. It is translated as CASSRISGSYNEQFF.

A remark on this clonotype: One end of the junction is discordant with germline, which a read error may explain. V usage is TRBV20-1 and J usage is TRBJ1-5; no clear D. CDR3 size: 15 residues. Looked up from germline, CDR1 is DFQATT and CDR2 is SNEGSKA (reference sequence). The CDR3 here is CSVRSARISNQPQHF. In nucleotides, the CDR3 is TGCAGTGTTAGATCTGCACGGATTAGCAATCAGCCCCAGCATTTT.

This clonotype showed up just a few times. The CDR3 DNA follows: TGTGCCAGCACCCAGGACAGCGAAGAGACCCAGTACTTC. Translated, it gives CASTQDSEETQYF. V usage is TRBV25-1 and J usage is TRBJ2-5; D is perhaps TRBD1 (6 bases). V lost 7 bases to trimming and J lost 3 bases, with 12 bases between them. The CDR3 consists of 13 residues. Germline CDR1 MGHDK, CDR2 SYGVNS.

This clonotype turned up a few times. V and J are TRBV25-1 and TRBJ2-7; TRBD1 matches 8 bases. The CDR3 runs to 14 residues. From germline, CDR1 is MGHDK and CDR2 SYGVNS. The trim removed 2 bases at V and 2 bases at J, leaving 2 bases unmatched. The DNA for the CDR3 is TGTGCCAGCAGTGAAGTGACAGGGGCCTACGAGCAGTACTTC. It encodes CASSEVTGAYEQYF.

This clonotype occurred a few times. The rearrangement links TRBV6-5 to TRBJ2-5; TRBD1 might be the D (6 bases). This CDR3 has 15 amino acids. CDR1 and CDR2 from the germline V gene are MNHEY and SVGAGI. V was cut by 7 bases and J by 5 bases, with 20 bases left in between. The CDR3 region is CASTKTGGVLETQYF. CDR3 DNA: TGTGCCAGCACCAAGACAGGCGGCGTATTGGAGACCCAGTACTTC.

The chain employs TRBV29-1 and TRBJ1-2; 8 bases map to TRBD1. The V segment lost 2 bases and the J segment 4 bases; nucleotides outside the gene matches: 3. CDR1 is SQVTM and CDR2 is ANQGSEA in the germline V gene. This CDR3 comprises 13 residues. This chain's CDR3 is CSVERTGCYGYTF. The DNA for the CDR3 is TGCAGCGTTGAAAGGACAGGGTGCTATGGCTACACCTTC.